The T cell receptor (beta chain) under discussion was sequenced for a study of T cell repertoires in cytomegalovirus infection. Study summary: HLA-B-restricted CMV epitopes that are well studied, plus recently identified HLA-C-restricted ones, were used by the study. In public TCR beta signatures, there were indications of both CMV infection and matching HLA type.

The study, taken as a whole, reports: Ex vivo responses were dominated by HLA-C-restricted CMV-specific TCR beta clonotypes. CMV carriers having the relevant HLA were flagged by cumulative public TCR beta family frequency.

The CDR3 sequence is 18 residues long. V was shortened by 0 bases and J by 0 bases, with 15 bases between the two germline ends. Germline V CDR1 and CDR2: MNHEY, SVGEGT. MiXCR was run by TCRdb on the reads, yielding one entry per CDR3 protein. This sample carries roughly 990,000 distinct CDR3 sequences, 31% of them seen once, and the ten largest clones take around an eighth. This clonotype was picked up many times. Its antigen is unknown. The sequence derives from a human donor in good health (CMV status not recorded). Some clones in this sample may be carry-over from other donors' samples. The chain joins TRBV6-2 or TRBV6-3 to TRBJ2-4; tentative D call: TRBD2 (5 bases). The sample was cultured CD8+ T cells from PBMCs, taken from culture after CMV antigen stimulation. CDR3 DNA: TGTGCCAGCAGTTACTCAACTAGGACCGCCCTAGCCAAAAACATTCAGTACTTC. It yields the protein CASSYSTRTALAKNIQYF.